This T cell receptor (beta chain) was documented in a study of post-analysis software for immune sequencing data. As for the study in general: The courses of disease that were included comprised relapsing-remitting, secondary progressive and progressive-relapsing multiple sclerosis. Study-wide points: In multiple sclerosis, normalized Chao1 diversity was significantly below that of controls.

Prepared libraries of TCR beta cDNA carried unique molecular identifiers. From 1 to 10 million T cells, 400,000 to 550,000 cDNA molecules were obtained. TCRdb re-called the PCR reads through MiXCR, storing one row per CDR3 protein. Of hundreds of thousands of distinct CDR3 sequences listed, about 32% were seen once; the top ten hold about 0.5%. This clonotype was seen a few times. What it recognizes is unknown. The TCR was taken from a girl between 10 and 17 years old with multiple sclerosis. What was sequenced was blood.

The CDR3 loop is CASTLGTGVYEQYF. In DNA form, the CDR3 reads TGTGCCAGCACCTTGGGGACAGGGGTGTACGAGCAGTACTTC. The genes are TRBV6-6 and TRBJ2-7, with 10 bases that match TRBD1. The CDR3 spans 14 residues. Germline CDR1 and CDR2: MNHNY and SVGAGI (reference sequence). V shed 7 bases, J shed 4 bases, and the junction held 7 bases outside the gene matches.